Listed below are T cell receptor beta chains from one sample, sequenced in a study of blood T cell repertoires in COVID-19. Repertoires were generated with immunoSEQ multiplex PCR, while TCRdb's copy carries only in-frame clones and drops some. The data show about 83,000 clones, 86% seen once. Input material: peripheral blood. These receptors all come from a man aged 50-59 years with active COVID-19. Both conserved end residues are part of each CDR3. The D gene is left open where the match is weak. The size field is filled for only some rows; it gives once, few, many or a size class.

clone_size j_call d_call v_call cdr3_nt cdr3_aa
. TRBJ2-1 TRBD2 TRBV2 TGTGCCAGCAGTGAAAACCTAGCGGGTTACAATGAGCAGTTCTTC CASSENLAGYNEQFF
. TRBJ1-2 TRBD1 TRBV11-3 TGTGCCAGCAGCCAAGACAGGGGCTATGGCTACACCTTC CASSQDRGYGYTF
. TRBJ2-3 TRBD2 TRBV7-2 TGTGCCAGCAGCTTGGGACTAGCGGGGAATACGCAGTATTTT CASSLGLAGNTQYF
. TRBJ1-1 . TRBV5-1 TGCGCCAGCAGCTCCACATTTCACAGGCTAAACACTGAAGCTTTCTTT CASSSTFHRLNTEAFF
. TRBJ2-2 . TRBV5-6 TGTGCCAGCAGCTTGTATGCGGGGACCGGGGAGCTGTTTTTT CASSLYAGTGELFF
. TRBJ2-7 . TRBV19 TGTGCCAGTAGTGCGACGGGTTCCTACGAGCAGTACTTC CASSATGSYEQYF
. TRBJ1-4 . TRBV6-2/TRBV6-3 TGTGCCAGCAGTCCCGACGGGGTTATTGCCGAAAAACTGTTTTTT CASSPDGVIAEKLFF
. TRBJ1-2 . TRBV28 TGTGCCAGCAGTTCTAGACGGATCATCCAGGAGGTTTATGGCTACACCTTC CASSSRRIIQEVYGYTF
. TRBJ2-3 . TRBV9 TGTGCCAGCACCTCAGGGGCAGATGCTAGCACAGATACGCAGTATTTT CASTSGADASTDTQYF
. TRBJ1-3 . TRBV6-5 TGTGCCAGCAGTTGGGGGCGCTCTGGAAACACCATATATTTT CASSWGRSGNTIYF
. TRBJ2-3 TRBD1 TRBV2 TGTGCCAGCAAGGGACAGGGGGCAACAGATACGCAGTATTTT CASKGQGATDTQYF
. TRBJ1-2 . TRBV6-1 TGTGCCAGCAGTGACAGGGAGGGAGCAGTCGGCTACACCTTC CASSDREGAVGYTF
once TRBJ1-1 . TRBV18 TGTGCCAGCTCACCAGGGAGCGGCAGCGCTATGAACACTGAAGCTTTCTTT CASSPGSGSAMNTEAFF
. TRBJ2-7 TRBD1 TRBV28 TGTGCCAGCAGTCCCCCGACAGGGAGTGTTTACGAGCAGTACTTC CASSPPTGSVYEQYF